This paragraph covers one T cell receptor (beta chain) sequence. The antigen it recognizes is unknown. It has no much larger one-base neighbor in the sample; base qualities were not kept. In Seattle, one collaborating source enrolled patients while the infection was active and tracked those patients longitudinally over the course of disease. Whole blood was collected in K2EDTA tubes by collaborating institutions according to the institutions' own protocols. For TCRbeta analysis, collaborators shipped samples as frozen whole blood, isolated PBMCs, or DNA extracted from either of those sample types. TCRbeta CDR3 regions were amplified from genomic DNA by means of the immunoSEQ Assay, a bias-controlled multiplex PCR. The paper's processing steps were these. Nucleated cell counts per sample were estimated from amplification of reference gene primers within the assay. Sequence reads were collapsed and filtered to measure the absolute abundance of every unique TCRbeta CDR3 rearrangement. For each sample, productive Simpson clonality was calculated by taking the square root of Simpson's diversity index across productive rearrangements. Sourced from immuneACCESS, this table was stored by TCRdb with only in-frame sequences that have V and J called. A share of the clones is absent; for the studies checked, an unresolved V gene accounts for under half, and the remainder has no known explanation. The DNA was the basis for D and trimming; V, J and clone size are from that table. The sample records 310,000 or so clones, roughly 87% of which are singletons. Jointly, the top ten make up around 9.9% of the sample.

This entry is derived from a study of blood T cell repertoires in COVID-19 (dated by TCRdb to about 2020). Regarding the complete study: The collaborator samples originated in the United States, Italy and Spain and spanned the acute and convalescent phases of COVID-19. Subjects who had been exposed to COVID-19, were actively infected with it, or had recovered from it provided the deeply sampled blood TCRbeta repertoires that made up the dataset. The repertoires were released in a freely available public database intended as a resource for research on the immune response to SARS-CoV-2. A de-identified subject ID, COVID-19 status, age in years and sex were almost always included in the sample metadata. Where available, HLA class I and class II types were taken from metadata supplied by the sample provider and were not determined by assay-based typing. The material from the prospective study consisted of cDNA or gDNA derived from T cells, B-cell-depleted T cells, or PBMCs. The samples were drawn from two sources: the first 160 participants of the ongoing ImmuneRACE study, and 1,000 to 1,500 subjects contributed by 6 global collaborators.

The paper's findings and limits, for the study overall: The quantity of clinical and demographic metadata differed by source and by participant and was supplied without curation.

This clonotype was obtained from a man aged 30-40 years with COVID-19, enrolled during active disease. The sequenced sample consisted of peripheral blood.

In nucleotides, the sequence is TGTGCCAGTAGTTCGGGACAGGGGGGCTTTAATGAAAAACTGTTTTTT. Translated, it reads CASSSGQGGFNEKLFF. In this chain, TRBV19 is recombined with TRBJ1-4, with TRBD1 identical over 11 junction bases. Based on the germline V gene (reference sequence), the CDR1 and CDR2 sequences are LNHDA and SQIVND. V is cut back by 5 bases and J by 4 bases, with 6 bases in the junction unmatched. Reading from cysteine to phenylalanine, the CDR3 counts 16 amino acids. Only the CDR3 part of the read is kept: 48 bases, read in frame from the first base. Beyond the CDR3, the reference TRBV19 and TRBJ1-4 genes provide the residues; the full variable domain reads: DGGITQSPKYLFRKEGQNVTLSCEQNLNHDAMYWYRQDPGQGLRLIYYSQIVNDFQKGDIAEGYSVSREKKESFPLTVTSAQKNPTAFYLCASSSGQGGFNEKLFFGSGTQLSVL.